This T cell receptor (beta chain) was documented in a study of blood T cell repertoires in COVID-19. Across the study: There were acute and convalescent COVID-19 samples, and they came from the United States, Italy and Spain.

This CDR3 has 15 residues. V gave up 6 bases and J gave up 6 bases; unmatched junction bases: 11. Germline V gene data show CDR1 as MNHEY and CDR2 as SVGAGI. Cohort allocation depended upon clinical history that participants reported. Original methodology: Reference gene primers were amplified, and this amplification served to estimate nucleated cell counts. Clones were read by immunoSEQ multiplex PCR, and TCRdb kept only the in-frame ones, dropping some. The DNA gave D and trimming, while V, J and clone size come from that table. This sample yields almost 200,000 clones, of which 89% are seen a single time; 6.5% to 9.5% belongs to the top ten.

The receptor was isolated from a woman in her late teens or twenties who had recovered from COVID-19. Sample: PBMCs or T cells enriched from blood (not recorded which). This chain links TRBV6-5 with TRBJ2-4; 7 bases match TRBD2. Here the CDR3 reads CASSRAGPLRNIQYF. The CDR3 DNA reads as TGTGCCAGCAGCCGAGCGGGACCCCTACGAAACATTCAGTACTTC.